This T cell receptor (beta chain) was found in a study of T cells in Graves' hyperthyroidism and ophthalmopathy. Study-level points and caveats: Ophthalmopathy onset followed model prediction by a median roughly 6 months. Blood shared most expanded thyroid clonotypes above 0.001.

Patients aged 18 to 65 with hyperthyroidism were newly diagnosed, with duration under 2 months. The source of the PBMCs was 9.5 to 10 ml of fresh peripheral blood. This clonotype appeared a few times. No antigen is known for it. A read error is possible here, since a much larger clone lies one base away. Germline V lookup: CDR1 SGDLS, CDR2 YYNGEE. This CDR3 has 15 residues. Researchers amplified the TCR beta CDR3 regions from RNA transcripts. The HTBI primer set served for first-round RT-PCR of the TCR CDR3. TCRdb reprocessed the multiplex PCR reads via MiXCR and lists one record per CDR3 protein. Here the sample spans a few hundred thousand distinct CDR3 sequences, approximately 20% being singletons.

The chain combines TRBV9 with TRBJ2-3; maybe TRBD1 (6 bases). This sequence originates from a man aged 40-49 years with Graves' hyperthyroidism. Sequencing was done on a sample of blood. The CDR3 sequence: CASSQSGTTTDMQYF. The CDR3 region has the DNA TGTGCCAGCAGCCAATCTGGGACAACCACAGATATGCAGTATTTT.